The present entry profiles one TCR beta chain with its context. The CDR3 is 15 amino acids. Germline CDR1 and CDR2: LGHNA and YSLEER. V dropped 0 bases and J dropped 1 base, with 6 bases sitting between them. The data were taken from a study of blood T cells in healthy people across ages. For the second PCR, which ran for roughly 6 to 12 cycles, a sample-barcoded 5' primer and a J-beta primer mix were used. TCRdb re-called the 5' RACE reads through MiXCR, storing one row per CDR3 protein. The sample holds over 700,000 distinct CDR3 sequences; around a quarter are singletons and the top ten take 9.4%. These records were also assigned to another study, of T cells of mothers and their children. Turning to that study: Related mother-child pairs showed slightly higher but non-significant overlap than unrelated pairs.

The chain is built from TRBV4-3 and TRBJ2-2; D is uncertain. This clonotype was sampled from a boy between 5 and 17 years old in good health. The sample consisted of blood. The CDR3 loop is CASSQDLGNTGELFF. The CDR3 DNA is TGCGCCAGCAGCCAAGATTTGGGGAACACCGGGGAGCTGTTTTTT.